What follows are 20 T cell receptor beta chains derived from one specimen sequenced in a study of T cell responses to AZD1222 COVID-19 vaccine. Sequencing was performed with immunoSEQ multiplex PCR; in TCRdb, only in-frame clones are kept and a portion is missing. The sample shows some 89,000 clones, around nine tenths of them seen only once. The source material was peripheral blood, sampled on day 0 of MenACWY control vaccination. These receptors were collected from an adult in good health.

The gene calls are TRBV7-2 and TRBJ2-7; possibly TRBD2 for D (5 bases). The V end lost 2 bases, the J end lost 0 bases, and 14 bases lay between the germline ends. Germline V gives CDR1 SGHTA, CDR2 FQGNSA. The CDR3 has 16 amino acids. DNA for the CDR3: TGTGCCAGCAGCTTATCCTTTGCCGGGATCTCCTACGAGCAGTACTTC. As protein: CASSLSFAGISYEQYF.

The chain has TRBV3-1 (or the pseudogene TRBV3-2) and TRBJ2-7; D may be TRBD2 (5 bases). The CDR3 runs 12 residues. In germline, CDR1 is LGHDT, CDR2 YNNKEL (reference sequence). Trimming left V 1 base short and J 6 bases short, with 7 bases between. CDR3 amino acids: CASSQGGGEQYF. The CDR3 DNA follows: TGTGCCAGCAGCCAAGGTGGAGGCGAGCAGTACTTC.

The chain's CDR3 is CASSQPGQGEGYTF. CDR3 bases: TGTGCCAGCAGTCAGCCGGGACAGGGGGAAGGCTACACCTTC. This chain uses TRBV6-5 with TRBJ1-2; 11 bases map to TRBD1. Germline-derived CDR1 and CDR2 are MNHEY and SVGAGI. V dropped 5 bases and J dropped 8; count of bases not matched to a gene: 7. CDR3 length: 14 residues.

The chain is built from TRBV25-1 and TRBJ2-1; 9 nucleotides match TRBD2. The CDR3 runs to 15 residues. Trimming cost V 4 bases and J 2 bases; bases outside gene matches: 3. CDR1 and CDR2 from the germline V gene are MGHDK and SYGVNS. The CDR3 DNA follows: TGTGCCAGCAGTGGTTGGACTAGCGCCTACAATGAGCAGTTCTTC. Protein sequence: CASSGWTSAYNEQFF.

This chain uses TRBV5-4 with TRBJ2-3, with TRBD1 matching 9 bases. The ends lost 0 bases at V and 4 bases at J; junction bases unmatched: 6. The CDR3 is 16 amino acids. Germline V CDR1 and CDR2: SGHNT, YYREEE (reference sequence). The CDR3 sequence is CASSLAGQGGPDTQYF. In DNA form, the CDR3 reads TGTGCCAGCAGCTTGGCGGGACAGGGTGGTCCAGATACGCAGTATTTT.

The chain combines TRBV29-1 with TRBJ2-7; no reliable D call. This CDR3 has 14 amino acids. Per the germline V gene, CDR1 is SQVTM and CDR2 is ANQGSEA. V was pared by 3 bases and J by 0 bases, with 12 bases between. CDR3 protein: CSVENRGSSYEQYF. CDR3 coding DNA: TGCAGCGTTGAGAATCGAGGCAGCTCCTACGAGCAGTACTTC.

This clone showed up just once. The CDR3 here is CASSQDEWGAETQYF. In DNA, the CDR3 is TGTGCCAGCAGCCAAGATGAGTGGGGGGCCGAGACCCAGTACTTC. The chain links TRBV3-1 (or the pseudogene TRBV3-2) to TRBJ2-5; D is possibly TRBD1 or TRBD2 (6 bases each). Trimming shortened V by 0 bases and J by 5 bases, and 13 bases separated the two germline ends. Germline assignment: CDR1 LGHDT and CDR2 YNNKEL (reference sequence). The CDR3 runs to 15 residues.

The chain carries TRBV7-8 and TRBJ1-5; D gene uncertain. V was shortened by 5 bases and J by 7 bases, with 12 bases between the two germline ends. CDR1 and CDR2 (germline): SGHVS, FQNEAQ. The CDR3 is 13 residues long. CDR3 DNA sequence: TGTGCCAGCAGCGTATCAGGCGGGCAGCCCCAGCATTTT. Translating gives CASSVSGGQPQHF. The full variable domain, completed using reference TRBV7-8 and TRBJ1-5, is GAGVSQSPRYKVAKRGQDVALRCDPISGHVSLFWYQQALGQGPEFLTYFQNEAQLDKSGLPSDRFFAERPEGSVSTLKIQRTQQEDSAVYLCASSVSGGQPQHFGDGTRLSIL.

The chain is built from TRBV27 and TRBJ1-4; 7 bases map to TRBD1. Germline CDR1 reads MNHEY; CDR2 reads SMNVEV (reference sequence). This CDR3 is 12 amino acids long. V lost 8 bases and J lost 10; bases outside the gene matches: 7. The CDR3 DNA is TGTGCCAGCGGATACACAGGGGTAAAACTGTTTTTT. Its protein is CASGYTGVKLFF.

This chain uses TRBV27 with TRBJ2-7; 9 bases fit TRBD2. CDR1 is MNHEY, CDR2 SMNVEV, per germline (reference sequence). CDR3 length: 19 amino acids. The J segment lost 3 bases and the V segment lost 2 bases, leaving 17 bases of the junction unmatched. The CDR3 protein is CASSLMSWREGVSLYEQYF. The CDR3 DNA sequence: TGTGCCAGCAGTTTAATGAGTTGGCGGGAGGGAGTCTCTCTCTACGAGCAGTACTTC.

The rearrangement uses TRBV5-4 and TRBJ2-5; D may correspond to TRBD1 or TRBD2 (5 bases each). The germline gives CDR1 SGHNT, CDR2 YYREEE (reference sequence). This CDR3 region has 14 residues. Trimming cost V 4 bases and J 2 bases, with 12 bases left between them. Here the CDR3 reads CASSPRGRQETQYF. In DNA form, the CDR3 reads TGTGCCAGCAGCCCCCGGGGCCGACAAGAGACCCAGTACTTC.

The chain employs TRBV7-2 and TRBJ2-7; 10 positions agree with TRBD2. This CDR3 contains 17 residues. V lost 3 bases, J lost 4 bases, and 12 bases stayed unmatched. Germline CDR1 reads SGHTA; CDR2 reads FQGNSA. The CDR3 DNA reads TGTGCCAGCAGCTTCGCCAGCGCTAGCGGGGGCGCATACGAGCAGTACTTC. This sequence encodes CASSFASASGGAYEQYF.

The CDR3 DNA sequence: TGTGCCAGCAGCACTTATATGGCCATAGGAGCTTTCTTT. It is translated as CASSTYMAIGAFF. The rearrangement uses TRBV7-9 and TRBJ1-1; the D is unclear. Germline V gives CDR1 SEHNR, CDR2 FQNEAQ (reference sequence). The CDR3 loop spans 13 amino acids. V lost 5 bases, J lost 10 bases, and 17 bases lay in between.

The chain links TRBV11-2 to TRBJ1-4, with D possibly TRBD1 on 6 matching bases. The V gene's germline CDR1 is SGHAT and CDR2 FQNNGV. This CDR3 comprises 13 residues. Trimming took 10 bases from V and 5 from J, leaving 14 bases between them. The CDR3 DNA reads as TGTGCCACTTCTATACAGGGCAATGAAAAACTGTTTTTT. Protein sequence: CATSIQGNEKLFF.

The chain uses TRBV5-4 and TRBJ2-7, with 13 bases fitting TRBD2. The CDR3 is made up of 14 amino acids. Looked up from germline, CDR1 is SGHNT and CDR2 is YYREEE (reference sequence). The ends lost 3 bases at V and 6 bases at J; junction bases unmatched: 3. The CDR3 region is CASSSRTSGSEQYF. CDR3 DNA sequence: TGTGCCAGCAGCTCGAGGACTAGCGGGAGCGAGCAGTACTTC.

This chain links TRBV27 with TRBJ1-5; D might be TRBD1 (5 bases). With 6 bases removed from V and 4 bases from J, the gap between germline ends came to 19 bases. The CDR3 has 16 residues. Germline CDR1 is MNHEY and CDR2 is SMNVEV (reference sequence). DNA for the CDR3: TGTGCCAGCAGCCTCTCGAAGACAGCCCGGAATCAGCCCCAGCATTTT. It translates to CASSLSKTARNQPQHF.

The chain employs TRBV12-3 or TRBV12-4 and TRBJ2-7; D ambiguous. CDR3 length: 13 amino acids. Deletions cut 6 bases from V and 4 bases from J, with 13 bases between. This CDR3 is CASSLGRRYEQYF. As DNA, the CDR3 is TGTGCCAGCAGCCTCGGCCGACGATACGAGCAGTACTTC.

The V and J genes are TRBV19 and TRBJ2-1; the match to TRBD1 covers 10 bases. V lost 8 bases, J lost 2 bases, and 6 bases stayed unmatched. The CDR3 totals 15 residues. Germline V CDR1 and CDR2: LNHDA, SQIVND (reference sequence). CDR3 sequence reads: CASSTGTGAYNEQFF. The CDR3 DNA follows: TGTGCCAGTTCAACCGGGACAGGGGCCTACAATGAGCAGTTCTTC. Supplemented by reference TRBV19 and TRBJ2-1, the full variable domain reads DGGITQSPKYLFRKEGQNVTLSCEQNLNHDAMYWYRQDPGQGLRLIYYSQIVNDFQKGDIAEGYSVSREKKESFPLTVTSAQKNPTAFYLCASSTGTGAYNEQFFGPGTRLTVL.

The genes are TRBV30 and TRBJ2-6; TRBD1 aligns across 7 bases. J lost 4 bases, V lost 3 bases, and 3 bases had no gene match. This CDR3 is 14 amino acids long. Germline CDR1 is GTSNPN and CDR2 is SVGIG (reference sequence). This CDR3 reads CAWRGGRGANVLTF. DNA for the CDR3: TGTGCCTGGAGAGGGGGCAGAGGGGCCAACGTCCTGACTTTC.

The chain joins TRBV24-1 to TRBJ1-2, with D possibly TRBD1 on 5 matching bases. Deletions cut 2 bases from V and 3 bases from J, with 6 bases between. The CDR3 is 13 residues long. CDR1 is KGHDR, CDR2 SFDVKD, per germline. The CDR3 is CATSDSGHYGYTF. The CDR3 bases are TGTGCCACCAGTGATTCGGGACACTATGGCTACACCTTC.